This is a list of T cell receptor beta chains from one sample in a study of blood T cell repertoires in COVID-19. Profiling relied on immunoSEQ multiplex PCR, and the TCRdb table lists in-frame clones only, not all of them. The table lists under 300,000 clones, about nine tenths of them singletons, with 2.5% to 3.5% in the top ten. The source material was peripheral blood. These receptor sequences come from a woman in her 30s with active or convalescent COVID-19. Each CDR3 is given without its conserved first and last residue.

v_call	j_call	cdr3_aa
TRBV10-1	TRBJ2-3	ASSEVGTALSTDTQY
TRBV4-3	TRBJ2-7	ASSLNRGLVEQY
TRBV7-9	TRBJ2-1	ASSLRGQFDNEQF
TRBV12-3/TRBV12-4	TRBJ2-3	ASSFPHPDTQY
TRBV7-2	TRBJ1-4	ASSPNRAPTNEKLF
TRBV30	TRBJ1-5	AWSPQGNQPQH
TRBV10-3	TRBJ2-7	AISPGGIDEQY
TRBV4-2	TRBJ2-7	ASSQASGGLWEQY
TRBV10-3	TRBJ2-2	AITSGGAVNTGELF
TRBV23-1	TRBJ2-7	ASSQGSTSGGPFSYEQY
TRBV6-6	TRBJ1-2	ASSITGGDYGYT
TRBV5-1	TRBJ1-1	ASSANRGQMNTEAF
TRBV2	TRBJ2-3	ASNSPSGGGPSTDTQY
TRBV19	TRBJ1-2	ASSMGQKSNYGYT
TRBV30	TRBJ2-3	AWSSSATGTDTQY
TRBV10-3	TRBJ2-1	AISDGGLAVHNEQF
TRBV9	TRBJ2-1	ASSVRTGTGDNEQF
TRBV6-5	TRBJ2-6	ASNLLGGANVLT
TRBV7-9	TRBJ2-7	ASSPRTGGSYEQY
TRBV6-4	TRBJ1-5	ASTGPRDQPQH
TRBV2	TRBJ2-7	ASIYGTIDYEQY
TRBV7-2	TRBJ2-2	ASSLVGGGRNTGELF
TRBV5-1	TRBJ2-1	ASSRPGLGCNEQF
TRBV5-6	TRBJ2-3	ASSFAQQGGDTQY
TRBV6-2/TRBV6-3	TRBJ1-2	ASSLGRNYGYT
TRBV5-6	TRBJ2-3	ASSLAPQGDTDTQY
TRBV5-4	TRBJ1-1	ASSREGGTEAF
TRBV5-1	TRBJ2-5	ASSLLVGGETQY
TRBV6-5	TRBJ2-3	ASSYRRGSTDTQY
TRBV6-5	TRBJ1-5	ASRTGFNQPQH
TRBV27	TRBJ2-7	ASSLSTGDHYAYEQY
TRBV5-1	TRBJ2-2	ATYREANTGELF
TRBV4-3	TRBJ2-7	ASSQARDSIYEQY
TRBV5-8	TRBJ1-5	ASSLARLALGDSNQPQH
TRBV12-3/TRBV12-4	TRBJ2-5	ASSLEAGETQY
TRBV28	TRBJ1-2	ASGDRGPGGYT
TRBV5-1	TRBJ2-3	ASSLAGGDSGADTQY
TRBV7-2	TRBJ1-1	ASSLVGSGTEAF
TRBV3-1/TRBV3-2	TRBJ2-2	ASTLRTGELF
TRBV30	TRBJ1-1	AWTWGVPDRVF
TRBV18	TRBJ1-5	ASSPRQGVQPQH
TRBV5-1	TRBJ2-1	ASSEDRALNEQF
TRBV19	TRBJ2-1	ASSRGVSGGIYNEQF
TRBV5-1	TRBJ2-5	ASRQTSEETQY
TRBV6-2/TRBV6-3	TRBJ1-4	ASSYRTALNEKLF
TRBV7-9	TRBJ1-4	ASSLVVTTTNEKLF
TRBV25-1	TRBJ2-2	ASSEWGTGNTGELF
TRBV11-2	TRBJ2-2	ASRTGGMGNTGELF
TRBV6-1	TRBJ1-6	ASSEDRVSPLH
TRBV6-6	TRBJ1-5	ASSPLGAAGGEWPGNQPQH
TRBV11-3	TRBJ2-5	ASSSGGQETQY
TRBV6-5	TRBJ2-7	ASSYPRQGAEQY
TRBV7-2	TRBJ2-1	ASSLMSGRGLGNEQF
TRBV4-3	TRBJ1-2	ASSRTQGGGYT
TRBV9	TRBJ2-7	ASGRTSGGIEQY
TRBV7-2	TRBJ2-1	ASSFGGGYNEQF
TRBV30	TRBJ1-2	AWSSRQGDYGYT
TRBV19	TRBJ2-3	ASSPGGTDTQY
TRBV6-2/TRBV6-3	TRBJ1-1	ASSPSRGFNTEAF